The present entry profiles one TCR beta chain with its context. The RNA input was about 0.5 to 1 ug, and it was reverse transcribed with random hexamers. TCRdb reprocessed the immunoSEQ multiplex PCR reads with MiXCR, giving one entry per CDR3 protein. The sample yields roughly 120,000 distinct CDR3 sequences, around 94% seen once. The sample belongs to a study of CD8 T cells in Susac syndrome. Treatment-naive patients with stable or active relapsing-remitting disease were the multiple sclerosis controls. J was trimmed by 4 bases and V by 0 bases; bases with no gene match: 5. Germline CDR1 is LGHDT and CDR2 is YNNKEL (reference sequence). There are 15 residues in the CDR3.

The sample comprised CD4+ T cells from PBMCs. V and J are TRBV3-1 and TRBJ2-7; 8 bases match TRBD1. The receptor's source is a human donor with multiple sclerosis. The DNA for the CDR3 is TGTGCCAGCAGCCAAGATGGGACAGGTAATTACGAGCAGTACTTC. Encoded protein: CASSQDGTGNYEQYF.